The 19 T cell receptor beta chains given below trace back to one sample, sequenced in a study of Ad26.COV2.S vaccination and SARS-CoV-2 variants (dated by TCRdb to the early 2020s). The treatment or condition tag for this specimen amounts to: some 19 received Ad26.COV2.S at low or high dose, single or two shots; roughly 5 received placebo; per-sample allocation not given. For vaccine and placebo recipients, the sequenced repertoires came from samples collected on day 63 after the first injection. To prepare the library, the immunoSEQ multiplex PCR assay was applied. This immuneACCESS table, as held by TCRdb, lists in-frame sequences with V and J called but not all clones. Of the missing ones, under half trace to an unresolved V gene in checked studies; the others have no known cause. The sample contains a few hundred thousand clones, approximately 90% of them found a single time. Jointly, the top ten make up 1.5% to 2% of the sample.

The sequences come from peripheral blood, collected in a trial of Ad26.COV2.S vaccine versus placebo. These receptors came from a person between 18 and 59 years old who received the Ad26.COV2.S COVID-19 vaccine or a placebo.

This clone has just a few counts. CDR3 DNA: TGTGCCAGCAGCGTAGAGCCGGTGACGGGTTCACCCCTCCACTTT. Its protein product is CASSVEPVTGSPLHF. The chain recombines TRBV9 with TRBJ1-6; D not certain. The length of the CDR3 is 15 residues. V lost 0 bases and J lost 9, with 13 bases in between. From germline, CDR1 is SGDLS and CDR2 YYNGEE.

The rearrangement joins TRBV6-1 to TRBJ2-3; TRBD2 aligns across 13 bases. Trimming removed 1 base from V and 8 bases from J; junction bases left unmatched: 3. In germline, CDR1 is MNHNS, CDR2 SASEGT. The CDR3 consists of 15 residues. The CDR3 DNA is TGTGCCAGCAGTGAAGGACTAGCGGGGGGAGGTACGCAGTATTTT. Protein: CASSEGLAGGGTQYF.

This clone was found a few times. The CDR3 spells CASSLLDYEQYF. CDR3 bases: TGTGCCAGCAGCTTACTCGACTACGAGCAGTACTTC. The chain couples TRBV5-4 to TRBJ2-7; no clear D. This CDR3 is built from 12 residues. Germline assignment: CDR1 SGHNT and CDR2 YYREEE (reference sequence). Trimming took off 2 bases at V and 3 bases at J, with 6 bases between the two ends.

This chain uses TRBV19 with TRBJ1-6, with a possible D match to TRBD1 (6 bases). Per germline, CDR1 LNHDA and CDR2 SQIVND (reference sequence). The CDR3 loop spans 15 amino acids. V was trimmed by 5 bases and J by 8 bases, leaving 16 bases between them. The CDR3 spells CASSARTDLDSPLHF. The CDR3, as DNA: TGTGCCAGTAGTGCCCGGACAGATTTGGATTCACCCCTCCACTTT.

The V gene is TRBV27, the J gene TRBJ2-5; 7 bases agree with TRBD1. Germline V gene lookup returns CDR1 MNHEY and CDR2 SMNVEV (reference sequence). With 5 bases clipped from V and 0 bases from J, the junction kept 9 bases outside the gene matches. This CDR3 has 16 amino acids. The CDR3 coding sequence is TGTGCCAGCAGTACCCGGACAGGTTATCACCAAGAGACCCAGTACTTC. Its translation: CASSTRTGYHQETQYF.

CDR3: CASGTSGANVLTF. In DNA, the CDR3 is TGTGCCAGCGGAACCTCTGGGGCCAACGTCCTGACTTTC. This chain joins TRBV28 and TRBJ2-6; D is unresolved. CDR3 size: 13 residues. The V and J ends lost 8 bases and 0 bases respectively, with 5 bases between them. Looked up from germline, CDR1 is MDHEN and CDR2 is SYDVKM. The whole variable domain, filled in from reference TRBV28 and TRBJ2-6, reads DVKVTQSSRYLVKRTGEKVFLECVQDMDHENMFWYRQDPGLGLRLIYFSYDVKMKEKGDIPEGYSVSREKKERFSLILESASTNQTSMYLCASGTSGANVLTFGAGSRLTVL.

This chain connects TRBV9 to TRBJ2-3; tentative D call: TRBD1 (6 bases). The CDR3 extends over 15 amino acids. Germline V gene data show CDR1 as SGDLS and CDR2 as YYNGEE. Trimming left V 4 bases short and J 7 bases short, with 19 bases between. The CDR3 DNA is TGTGCCAGCAGCCTATCCGGGACACGGTTCAATACGCAGTATTTT. Its protein product is CASSLSGTRFNTQYF. Variable domain in full (rest from reference TRBV9 and TRBJ2-3): DSGVTQTPKHLITATGQRVTLRCSPRSGDLSVYWYQQSLDQGLQFLIQYYNGEERAKGNILERFSAQQFPDLHSELNLSSLELGDSALYFCASSLSGTRFNTQYFGPGTRLTVL.

The gene calls are TRBV5-1 and TRBJ2-5; D is ambiguous. With 2 bases removed from V and 0 bases from J, the gap between germline ends came to 8 bases. Germline values: CDR1 SGHRS, CDR2 YFSETQ. CDR3 length: 14 amino acids. CDR3 DNA sequence: TGCGCCAGCAGCTTAAAGCCGTACCAAGAGACCCAGTACTTC. Residues: CASSLKPYQETQYF.

This chain connects TRBV6-2 or TRBV6-3 to TRBJ1-1; possibly TRBD1 for D (5 bases). Germline V gene data show CDR1 as MNHEY and CDR2 as SVGEGT. CDR3 length: 17 amino acids. V lost 5 bases, J lost 3 bases, and 22 bases lay in between. As DNA, the CDR3 is TGTGCCAGCAGTCCAACTCCCGTTGTATGGGGGGACACTGAAGCTTTCTTT. Protein product: CASSPTPVVWGDTEAFF.

The rearrangement uses TRBV10-3 and TRBJ2-7; TRBD1 matches at 9 bases. V was clipped by 4 bases and J by 3 bases; unmatched bases: 7. Germline V gene data show CDR1 as ENHRY and CDR2 as SYGVKD. The CDR3 is 15 residues long. This CDR3 is CAISASGQGYYEQYF. The CDR3 nucleotides are TGTGCCATCAGTGCCTCGGGACAGGGTTACTACGAGCAGTACTTC.

This clone was found a few times. This chain connects TRBV10-3 to TRBJ1-6, with D possibly being TRBD1 (5 bases). The germline gives CDR1 ENHRY, CDR2 SYGVKD. V dropped 5 bases and J dropped 8 bases, with 7 bases sitting between them. This CDR3 contains 12 residues. The CDR3 here is CAISKGDSPLHF. CDR3 nucleotides: TGTGCCATCAGTAAAGGGGATTCACCCCTCCACTTT.

The sample holds one count of this clone. This chain uses TRBV5-5 with TRBJ1-6, with a possible D match to TRBD1 (5 bases). V shed 0 bases and J shed 8 bases, with 15 bases lying between them. This CDR3 region has 16 residues. The V gene's germline CDR1 is SGHKS and CDR2 YYEKEE (reference sequence). CDR3 sequence (DNA): TGTGCCAGCAGCTTGGTTGGTGGGGCGGCCTATTCACCCCTCCACTTT. This sequence encodes CASSLVGGAAYSPLHF.

This chain joins TRBV7-6 and TRBJ2-5; 7 nucleotides agree with TRBD1. The V gene's germline CDR1 is SGHVS and CDR2 FNYEAQ. This CDR3 spans 17 amino acids. Losses at the gene ends were 5 bases for V and 2 bases for J; bases not matched to a gene: 14. This CDR3 is CASSRPPPGTAQETQYF. The DNA of the CDR3 is TGTGCCAGCAGCCGTCCCCCCCCCGGGACAGCACAAGAGACCCAGTACTTC.

V and J are TRBV5-1 and TRBJ2-1; D is perhaps TRBD1 (6 bases). The CDR3 covers 16 residues. V was cut by 4 bases and J by 4 bases, with 18 bases left in between. The germline CDR1 and CDR2 sequences are SGHRS and YFSETQ. This CDR3 is CASSHPDSFQYNEQFF. The CDR3, as DNA: TGCGCCAGCAGCCATCCGGACAGTTTTCAATACAATGAGCAGTTCTTC.

Concerning this clone: Additional DNA sequences in this sample encode the identical CDR3. J is TRBJ1-4 and V is TRBV18; D is undetermined. Germline V gene data show CDR1 as KGHSH and CDR2 as LQKENI. V was pared by 1 base and J by 8 bases, with 5 bases between. The CDR3 has 12 amino acids. CDR3 loop: CASSPRGEKLFF. The CDR3 nucleotides are TGTGCCAGCTCACCACGTGGGGAAAAACTGTTTTTT.

The rearrangement links TRBV20-1 to TRBJ2-1; TRBD2 agrees at 7 bases. The germline V gene has CDR1 DFQATT and CDR2 SNEGSKA (reference sequence). V was clipped by 3 bases and J by 0 bases; unmatched bases: 11. The CDR3 spans 17 residues. This CDR3 reads CSASFLDSGFSYNEQFF. The CDR3 nucleotides are TGCAGTGCTAGTTTCCTAGATAGCGGGTTCTCCTACAATGAGCAGTTCTTC.

A single count supports this clone. The chain joins TRBV10-3 to TRBJ2-5; the match to TRBD2 covers 12 bases. There are 14 residues in the CDR3. J lost 7 bases, V lost 5 bases, and 5 bases had no gene match. Germline V gives CDR1 ENHRY, CDR2 SYGVKD. The CDR3 sequence: CAISWTSGEGTQYF. CDR3 bases: TGTGCCATCAGTTGGACTAGCGGGGAGGGGACCCAGTACTTC.

V usage is TRBV7-9 and J usage is TRBJ2-7; TRBD1 agrees at 7 bases. Unmatched junction bases numbered 15, after V lost 4 bases and J lost 0 bases. CDR3 size: 18 residues. CDR1 SEHNR and CDR2 FQNEAQ come from the germline V gene (reference sequence). The CDR3 DNA reads TGTGCCAGCAGCTCCATCGGGGCGCCGGGACAGAGCTCCTACGAGCAGTACTTC. Translating gives CASSSIGAPGQSSYEQYF.

The chain links TRBV5-8 to TRBJ1-6, with D uncertain. V shed 4 bases and J shed 8 bases, with 13 bases lying between them. There are 14 residues in the CDR3. The V gene's germline CDR1 is SGHTS and CDR2 YDEGEE. The CDR3: CASSPPDMDSPLHF. CDR3 in DNA: TGTGCCAGCAGCCCTCCAGATATGGATTCACCCCTCCACTTT. Supplemented by reference TRBV5-8 and TRBJ1-6, the full variable domain reads EAGVTQSPTHLIKTRGQQATLRCSPISGHTSVYWYQQALGLGLQFLLWYDEGEERNRGNFPPRFSGRQFPNYSSELNVNALELEDSALYLCASSPPDMDSPLHFGNGTRLTVT.